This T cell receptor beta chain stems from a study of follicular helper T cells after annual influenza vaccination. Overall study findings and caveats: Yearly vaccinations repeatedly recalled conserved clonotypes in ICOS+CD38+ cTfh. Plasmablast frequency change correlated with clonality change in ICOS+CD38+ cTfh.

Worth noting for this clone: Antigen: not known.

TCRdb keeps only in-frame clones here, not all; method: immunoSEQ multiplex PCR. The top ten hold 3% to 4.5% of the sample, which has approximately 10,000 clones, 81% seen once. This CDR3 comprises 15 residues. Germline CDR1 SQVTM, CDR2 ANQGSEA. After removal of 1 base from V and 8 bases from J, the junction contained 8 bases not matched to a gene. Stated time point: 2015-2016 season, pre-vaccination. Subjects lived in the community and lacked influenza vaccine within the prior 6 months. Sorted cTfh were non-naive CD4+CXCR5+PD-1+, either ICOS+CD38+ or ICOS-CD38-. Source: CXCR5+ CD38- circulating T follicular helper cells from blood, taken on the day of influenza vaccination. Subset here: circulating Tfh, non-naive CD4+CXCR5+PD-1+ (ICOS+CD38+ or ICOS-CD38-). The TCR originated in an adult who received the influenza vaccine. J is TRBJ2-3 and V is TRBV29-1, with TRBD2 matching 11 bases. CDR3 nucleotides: TGCAGCGTTGAAGCGCTAGCGGGAGGCGGGGGTACGCAGTATTTT. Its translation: CSVEALAGGGGTQYF.